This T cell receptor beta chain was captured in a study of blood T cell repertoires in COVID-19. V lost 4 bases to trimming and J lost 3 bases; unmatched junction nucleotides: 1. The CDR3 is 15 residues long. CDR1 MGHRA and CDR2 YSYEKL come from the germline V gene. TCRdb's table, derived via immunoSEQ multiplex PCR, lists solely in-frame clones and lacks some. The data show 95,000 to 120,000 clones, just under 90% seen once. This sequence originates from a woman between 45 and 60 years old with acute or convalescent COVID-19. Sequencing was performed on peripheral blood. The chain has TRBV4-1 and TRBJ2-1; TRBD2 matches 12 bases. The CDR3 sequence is CASSPGLAGYNEQFF. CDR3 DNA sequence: TGCGCCAGCAGCCCGGGACTAGCGGGCTACAATGAGCAGTTCTTC.